The clone carrying this T cell receptor (beta chain) turned up a few times. The record originates from a study of early T cells in non-severe SARS-CoV-2 infection. Unique molecular identifiers were affixed to single, distinct cDNA molecules. Using its own MiXCR run on the 5' RACE reads, TCRdb lists one record per CDR3 protein. The repertoire holds around 50,000 distinct CDR3 sequences, with approximately 12% as singletons. The CDR3 spans 15 residues. Germline CDR1 ENHRY, CDR2 SYGVKD. After removal of 3 bases from V and 3 bases from J, the junction contained 6 bases not matched to a gene. The gene calls are TRBV10-3 and TRBJ1-1; 8 nucleotides line up with TRBD1. The sequenced sample was whole blood. This sequence originates from an adult who was a healthcare worker with PCR-confirmed SARS-CoV-2 infection or an uninfected control (not recorded which). CDR3 coding DNA: TGTGCCATCAGTGACCCGGGACAGGTTCACACTGAAGCTTTCTTT. Translation gives CAISDPGQVHTEAFF.